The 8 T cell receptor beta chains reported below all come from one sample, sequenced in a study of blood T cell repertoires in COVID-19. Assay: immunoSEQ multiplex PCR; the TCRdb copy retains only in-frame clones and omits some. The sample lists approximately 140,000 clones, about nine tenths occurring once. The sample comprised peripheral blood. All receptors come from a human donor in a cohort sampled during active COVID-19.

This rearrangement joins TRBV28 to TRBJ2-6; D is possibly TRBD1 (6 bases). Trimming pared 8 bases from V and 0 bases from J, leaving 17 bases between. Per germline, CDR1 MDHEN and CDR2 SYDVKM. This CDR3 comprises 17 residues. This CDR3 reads CASWGRGASSGANVLTF. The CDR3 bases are TGTGCCAGCTGGGGCAGGGGCGCCTCCTCTGGGGCCAACGTCCTGACTTTC.

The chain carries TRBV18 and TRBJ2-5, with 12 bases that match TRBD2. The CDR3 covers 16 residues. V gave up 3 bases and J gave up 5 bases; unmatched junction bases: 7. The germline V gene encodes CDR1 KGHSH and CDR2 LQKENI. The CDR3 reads CASSPTRTSGNETQYF. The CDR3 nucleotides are TGTGCCAGCTCACCGACTCGGACTAGCGGGAACGAGACCCAGTACTTC.

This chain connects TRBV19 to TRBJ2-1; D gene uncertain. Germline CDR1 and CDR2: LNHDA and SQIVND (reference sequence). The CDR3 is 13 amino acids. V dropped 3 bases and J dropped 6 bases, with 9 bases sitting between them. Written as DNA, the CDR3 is TGTGCCAGTAGTATTGCTAGAGGCAATGAGCAGTTCTTC. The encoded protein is CASSIARGNEQFF.

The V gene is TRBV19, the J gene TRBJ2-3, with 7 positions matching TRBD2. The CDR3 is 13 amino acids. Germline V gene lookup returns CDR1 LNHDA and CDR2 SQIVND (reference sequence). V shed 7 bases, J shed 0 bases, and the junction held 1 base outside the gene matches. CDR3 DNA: TGTGCCAGTACCGGGGGGAGCACAGATACGCAGTATTTT. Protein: CASTGGSTDTQYF. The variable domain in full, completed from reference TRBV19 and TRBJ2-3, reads DGGITQSPKYLFRKEGQNVTLSCEQNLNHDAMYWYRQDPGQGLRLIYYSQIVNDFQKGDIAEGYSVSREKKESFPLTVTSAQKNPTAFYLCASTGGSTDTQYFGPGTRLTVL.

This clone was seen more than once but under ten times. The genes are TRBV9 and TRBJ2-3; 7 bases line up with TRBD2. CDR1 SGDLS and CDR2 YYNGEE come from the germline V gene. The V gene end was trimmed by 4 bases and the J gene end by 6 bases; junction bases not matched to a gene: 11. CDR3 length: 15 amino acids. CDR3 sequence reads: CASSLKPSGVDTQYF. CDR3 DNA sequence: TGTGCCAGCAGCCTTAAACCCAGCGGGGTTGATACGCAGTATTTT.

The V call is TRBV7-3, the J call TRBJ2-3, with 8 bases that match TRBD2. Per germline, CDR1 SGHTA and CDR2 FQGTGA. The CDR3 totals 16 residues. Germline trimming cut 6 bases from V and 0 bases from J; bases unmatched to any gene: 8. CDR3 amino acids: CASSREGRGSTDTQYF. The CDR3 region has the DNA TGTGCCAGCAGTCGGGAGGGGAGGGGGAGCACAGATACGCAGTATTTT. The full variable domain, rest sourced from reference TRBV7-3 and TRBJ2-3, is GAGVSQTPSNKVTEKGKYVELRCDPISGHTALYWYRQSLGQGPEFLIYFQGTGAADDSGLPNDRFFAVRPEGSVSTLKIQRTERGDSAVYLCASSREGRGSTDTQYFGPGTRLTVL.

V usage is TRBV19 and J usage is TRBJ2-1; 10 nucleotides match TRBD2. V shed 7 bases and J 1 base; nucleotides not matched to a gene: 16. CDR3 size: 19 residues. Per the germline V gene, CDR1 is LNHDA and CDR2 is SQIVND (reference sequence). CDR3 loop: CASTNGLAGVPRSYNEQFF. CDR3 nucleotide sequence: TGTGCCAGTACCAATGGTCTAGCGGGAGTCCCTCGGTCCTACAATGAGCAGTTCTTC. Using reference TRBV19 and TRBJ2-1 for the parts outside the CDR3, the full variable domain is DGGITQSPKYLFRKEGQNVTLSCEQNLNHDAMYWYRQDPGQGLRLIYYSQIVNDFQKGDIAEGYSVSREKKESFPLTVTSAQKNPTAFYLCASTNGLAGVPRSYNEQFFGPGTRLTVL.

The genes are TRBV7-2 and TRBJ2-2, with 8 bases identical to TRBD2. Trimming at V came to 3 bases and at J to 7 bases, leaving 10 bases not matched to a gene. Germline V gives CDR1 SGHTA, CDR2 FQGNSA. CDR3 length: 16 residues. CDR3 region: CASSFTSGKVGGELFF. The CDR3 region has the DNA TGTGCCAGCAGCTTCACTAGCGGTAAAGTTGGCGGGGAGCTGTTTTTT.